The 3 T cell receptor beta chains reported below all come from one sample, sequenced in a study of cytomegalovirus exposure and HLA in healthy donors (TCRdb year 2017). To prepare the library, the immunoSEQ multiplex PCR assay was applied. The multiplex PCR relied on a mix of 60 forward primers for TCR Vbeta segments and 13 reverse primers for TCR Jbeta segments. TCRdb obtained this table from immuneACCESS and retained in-frame rearrangements with V and J assigned. These tables miss some clones; where compared with another copy, unresolved V genes account for less than half of the shortfall, and the remainder is unexplained. The sample table shows more than 150,000 clones, and about four fifths are seen once. The ten largest clones take up 1% of the sample. Input material: PBMCs. Source of these receptors: a woman between 50 and 59 years old in good health and CMV-seropositive.

In DNA, the CDR3 is TGTGCCAGCAGCTTAGATTACAGGGGAGATGGCTACACCTTC. It translates to CASSLDYRGDGYTF. This chain joins TRBV7-2 and TRBJ1-2, with TRBD1 matching over 7 bases. Germline assignment: CDR1 SGHTA and CDR2 FQGNSA. The trim removed 1 base at V and 6 bases at J, leaving 5 bases unmatched. The CDR3 spans 14 residues.

The CDR3 DNA sequence: TGCAGCGTTGGTGACGGACAGGGTCTTAGGCGCGAGCAGTACTTC. This sequence encodes CSVGDGQGLRREQYF. The chain is built from TRBV29-1 and TRBJ2-7; 8 nucleotides line up with TRBD1. The CDR3 extends over 15 amino acids. CDR1 and CDR2 from the germline V gene are SQVTM and ANQGSEA. The junction had 14 bases not matched to a gene; V was cut back by 4 bases and J by 6 bases.

The chain uses TRBV6-5 and TRBJ2-3; no firm D call. This CDR3 spans 12 amino acids. V gave up 5 bases and J gave up 2 bases, with 5 bases separating them. CDR1 and CDR2 from the germline V gene are MNHEY and SVGAGI. The CDR3 region is CASSRPTDTQYF. The CDR3 region has the DNA TGTGCCAGCAGTCGTCCCACAGATACGCAGTATTTT.